The 14 T cell receptor beta chains below were found in one sample sequenced in a study of shared clonotypes between healthy human individuals. Assay used: immunoSEQ multiplex PCR; TCRdb lists only in-frame clones, some missing. Of roughly 720,000 clones in the sample, around 90% were seen once. The material sequenced was memory CD8+ T cells from PBMCs. Subset described: CD45RO+ cells pooled with CCR7-negative TemRA cells. All receptors come from a man in his late teens or twenties in good health. Some clones in this sample may be carry-over from other donors' samples.

This chain uses TRBV7-9 with TRBJ1-2; D call uncertain. In germline, CDR1 is SEHNR, CDR2 FQNEAQ (reference sequence). V was pared by 3 bases and J by 2 bases, with 7 bases between. This CDR3 contains 13 residues. DNA of the CDR3: TGTGCCAGCAGCTTCGCATTAAACTATGGCTACACCTTC. Protein sequence: CASSFALNYGYTF.

This chain uses TRBV2 with TRBJ2-1; TRBD2 aligns across 7 bases. Looked up from germline, CDR1 is SNHLY and CDR2 is FYNNEI. The CDR3 has 16 amino acids. V lost 2 bases and J lost 8; bases outside the gene matches: 12. Here the CDR3 reads CASSESLREKSDEQFF. DNA of the CDR3: TGTGCCAGCAGTGAATCATTGCGGGAGAAGAGCGATGAGCAGTTCTTC.

CDR3 sequence (DNA): TGCAGCGTTGAATCAGGTGAAGCTTTCTTT. This encodes CSVESGEAFF. This chain links TRBV29-1 with TRBJ1-1; D is unclear. Trimming removed 2 bases from V and 7 bases from J, with 5 bases in between. CDR1 is SQVTM, CDR2 ANQGSEA, per germline. The CDR3 totals 10 residues.

The chain combines TRBV11-2 with TRBJ1-4; the match to TRBD1 covers 8 bases. CDR1 is SGHAT and CDR2 is FQNNGV in the germline V gene. This CDR3 has 15 residues. The ends lost 5 bases at V and 5 bases at J; junction bases unmatched: 7. In nucleotides, the CDR3 is TGTGCCAGCAGCACTCGGGACAGGCCAAATGAAAAACTGTTTTTT. This gives the protein CASSTRDRPNEKLFF.

The chain is built from TRBV27 and TRBJ1-5; D gene unclear. V lost 2 bases and J 0 bases, leaving 11 bases between the germline ends. Germline lookup yields CDR1 MNHEY and CDR2 SMNVEV (reference sequence). This CDR3 is built from 16 residues. In DNA form, the CDR3 reads TGTGCCAGCAGTTTAATCGGGAGTTATAGCAATCAGCCCCAGCATTTT. Amino acids: CASSLIGSYSNQPQHF.

The rearrangement links TRBV5-1 to TRBJ2-1; D call uncertain. This CDR3 contains 13 residues. The V end lost 5 bases, the J end lost 0 bases, and 6 bases lay between the germline ends. Germline CDR1 is SGHRS and CDR2 is YFSETQ. CDR3 nucleotides: TGCGCCAGCAGGATAAACTCCTACAATGAGCAGTTCTTC. It codes for CASRINSYNEQFF. Supplemented by reference TRBV5-1 and TRBJ2-1, the full variable domain reads KAGVTQTPRYLIKTRGQQVTLSCSPISGHRSVSWYQQTPGQGLQFLFEYFSETQRNKGNFPGRFSGRQFSNSRSEMNVSTLELGDSALYLCASRINSYNEQFFGPGTRLTVL.

This chain uses TRBV11-2 with TRBJ1-2; maybe TRBD1 (5 bases). The CDR3 runs to 17 residues. Germline assignment: CDR1 SGHAT and CDR2 FQNNGV. V was clipped by 5 bases and J by 3 bases, with 22 bases between them. The CDR3 nucleotides read TGTGCCAGCAGCCAAGTCGGGACGGCTGAGGGCTACTATGGCTACACCTTC. It specifies CASSQVGTAEGYYGYTF.

This sequence joins TRBV7-9 and TRBJ2-5; D not resolved. From germline, CDR1 is SEHNR and CDR2 FQNEAQ (reference sequence). The CDR3 sequence is 14 residues long. V gave up 1 base and J gave up 7 bases, with 13 bases separating them. CDR3 nucleotide sequence: TGTGCCAGCAGCTTAGTTATTCTCCCCGGGACCCAGTACTTC. Amino acids: CASSLVILPGTQYF.

This clone was seen a single time. The rearrangement links TRBV28 to TRBJ2-6; perhaps TRBD1 as D (6 bases). From germline, CDR1 is MDHEN and CDR2 SYDVKM. The CDR3 runs to 22 residues. V lost 3 bases and J lost 6, with 33 bases in between. CDR3 in amino acids: CASSFYPPPPGAFFVAANVLTF. The CDR3 DNA sequence: TGTGCCAGCAGTTTCTATCCCCCGCCCCCAGGGGCCTTCTTCGTTGCGGCCAACGTCCTGACTTTC.

V and J are TRBV19 and TRBJ2-1; tentative D call: TRBD2 (7 bases). The CDR3 extends over 14 amino acids. Germline V gene data show CDR1 as LNHDA and CDR2 as SQIVND (reference sequence). Trimming removed 5 bases at V and 8 bases at J, with 16 bases between. The CDR3 loop is CASSPRTRGDEQFF. The CDR3 nucleotides are TGTGCCAGTAGTCCCAGGACTAGGGGGGATGAGCAGTTCTTC. Based on the CDR3 plus reference TRBV19 and TRBJ2-1, the full variable domain is DGGITQSPKYLFRKEGQNVTLSCEQNLNHDAMYWYRQDPGQGLRLIYYSQIVNDFQKGDIAEGYSVSREKKESFPLTVTSAQKNPTAFYLCASSPRTRGDEQFFGPGTRLTVL.

The chain couples TRBV9 to TRBJ2-3; D tentatively fits TRBD1 or TRBD2 (5 bases each). The CDR3 has 16 amino acids. Germline CDR1 reads SGDLS; CDR2 reads YYNGEE. Deletions cut 0 bases from V and 2 bases from J, with 13 bases between. Here the CDR3 reads CASSVGAGRLTDTQYF. DNA for the CDR3: TGTGCCAGCAGCGTAGGTGCAGGGAGACTCACAGATACGCAGTATTTT. The full variable domain, with the rest looked up from reference TRBV9 and TRBJ2-3, is DSGVTQTPKHLITATGQRVTLRCSPRSGDLSVYWYQQSLDQGLQFLIQYYNGEERAKGNILERFSAQQFPDLHSELNLSSLELGDSALYFCASSVGAGRLTDTQYFGPGTRLTVL.

The V call is TRBV5-4, the J call TRBJ2-1, with 9 bases matching TRBD2. Germline trimming cut 3 bases from V and 6 bases from J; bases unmatched to any gene: 7. There are 15 residues in the CDR3. CDR1 is SGHNT, CDR2 YYREEE, per germline (reference sequence). CDR3: CASSWGSGSLNEQFF. The CDR3 DNA reads TGTGCCAGCAGCTGGGGTAGCGGGAGCCTCAATGAGCAGTTCTTC.

This chain links TRBV19 with TRBJ1-2, with D perhaps TRBD1 (5 bases). The germline V gene has CDR1 LNHDA and CDR2 SQIVND (reference sequence). The CDR3 is made up of 17 amino acids. Trimming cost V 0 bases and J 8 bases, with 22 bases left between them. Here the CDR3 DNA reads TGTGCCAGTAGTATAGATCATGAAGGGGTTGGAGTAGGAGGCTACACCTTC. This gives the protein CASSIDHEGVGVGGYTF. Full variable domain (remainder filled in from reference TRBV19 and TRBJ1-2): DGGITQSPKYLFRKEGQNVTLSCEQNLNHDAMYWYRQDPGQGLRLIYYSQIVNDFQKGDIAEGYSVSREKKESFPLTVTSAQKNPTAFYLCASSIDHEGVGVGGYTFGSGTRLTVV.

V gene TRBV27 combines with J gene TRBJ1-1; 7 nucleotides agree with TRBD1. With V trimmed by 6 bases and J by 3 bases, 10 bases remained unmatched. This CDR3 comprises 15 residues. The germline CDR1 and CDR2 sequences are MNHEY and SMNVEV (reference sequence). The CDR3 sequence is CASSPGGEKDTEAFF. The CDR3 DNA is TGTGCCAGCAGCCCAGGGGGGGAAAAGGACACTGAAGCTTTCTTT.